What follows are 13 T cell receptor beta chains derived from one specimen sequenced in a study of T cell repertoires in cytomegalovirus infection. Each CDR3 protein gets one entry after TCRdb re-called the reads with MiXCR. The sample records about 250,000 distinct CDR3 sequences, 9% to 15% being singletons. The sample consisted of PBMCs. The source of these receptors is a human donor in good health (CMV status not recorded). Some clones in this sample may be carry-over from other donors' samples.

J is TRBJ1-5 and V is TRBV11-2; D gene uncertain. V dropped 0 bases and J dropped 3 bases, with 9 bases sitting between them. The CDR3 is 15 amino acids. Per the germline V gene, CDR1 is SGHAT and CDR2 is FQNNGV. The CDR3 DNA sequence: TGTGCCAGCAGCTTAGAGCCCGGCAACAATCAGCCCCAGCATTTT. Residues: CASSLEPGNNQPQHF.

V gene TRBV12-3 or TRBV12-4 combines with J gene TRBJ2-7; 9 bases match TRBD1. Trimming removed 3 bases from V and 6 bases from J; junction bases left unmatched: 3. The CDR3 consists of 13 residues. CDR3: CASSLGQGFEQYF. The CDR3 region has the DNA TGTGCCAGCAGTTTGGGACAGGGATTCGAGCAGTACTTC.

This clonotype has a count of ten or more. This rearrangement joins TRBV7-9 to TRBJ2-5; TRBD1 aligns across 7 bases. CDR3 length: 13 amino acids. With 6 bases clipped from V and 3 bases from J, the junction kept 4 bases outside the gene matches. Per germline, CDR1 SEHNR and CDR2 FQNEAQ (reference sequence). The CDR3 DNA sequence: TGTGCCAGCAGGAGGGGGCAGAAAGAGACCCAGTACTTC. This translates into CASRRGQKETQYF. The full variable domain, rest sourced from reference TRBV7-9 and TRBJ2-5, is DTGVSQNPRHKITKRGQNVTFRCDPISEHNRLYWYRQTLGQGPEFLTYFQNEAQLEKSRLLSDRFSAERPKGSFSTLEIQRTEQGDSAMYLCASRRGQKETQYFGPGTRLLVL.

This sequence joins TRBV29-1 and TRBJ1-1; D not certain. This CDR3 has 12 amino acids. The V gene's germline CDR1 is SQVTM and CDR2 ANQGSEA. Deletions cut 7 bases from V and 1 base from J, with 10 bases between. The CDR3 loop reads CSGGSGNTEAFF. CDR3 DNA sequence: TGCAGCGGGGGAAGTGGGAACACTGAAGCTTTCTTT.

This clonotype came up many times. CDR3 protein: CASSQSLATNEKLFF. In nucleotides, the CDR3 is TGCGCCAGCAGCCAAAGCCTAGCAACTAATGAAAAACTGTTTTTT. The chain links TRBV4-3 to TRBJ1-4, with unresolved D. The CDR3 runs 15 residues. Trimming cost V 2 bases and J 0 bases, with 7 bases left between them. CDR1 is LGHNA, CDR2 YSLEER, per germline.

A few counts support this clonotype. The chain joins TRBV7-9 to TRBJ1-1, with D possibly TRBD1 on 5 matching bases. The germline gives CDR1 SEHNR, CDR2 FQNEAQ (reference sequence). The germline V and J ends were trimmed by 3 bases and 8 bases, with 16 bases remaining between them. The CDR3 has 14 amino acids. The DNA of the CDR3 is TGTGCCAGCAGCTTCGGGACGACGAGGACAGAAGCTTTCTTT. Protein sequence: CASSFGTTRTEAFF.

In this sample, this clonotype turned up many times. This chain uses TRBV7-2 with TRBJ2-7; D possibly corresponds to TRBD2 (7 bases). V was shortened by 1 base and J by 5 bases, with 15 bases between the two germline ends. This CDR3 comprises 15 residues. Germline CDR1 SGHTA, CDR2 FQGNSA. CDR3 sequence reads: CASSLEWGGFNEQYF. CDR3 sequence (DNA): TGTGCCAGCAGCTTAGAGTGGGGGGGCTTCAACGAGCAGTACTTC.

The chain combines TRBV19 with TRBJ2-1; 9 bases match TRBD2. Trimming removed 5 bases from V and 1 base from J; junction bases left unmatched: 6. This CDR3 is built from 16 residues. Per the germline V gene, CDR1 is LNHDA and CDR2 is SQIVND (reference sequence). The CDR3 here is CASSSRLAVSYNEQFF. The CDR3 nucleotides read TGTGCCAGTAGTTCCAGACTAGCGGTTTCCTACAATGAGCAGTTCTTC. Filled out from reference TRBV19 and TRBJ2-1, the complete variable domain reads DGGITQSPKYLFRKEGQNVTLSCEQNLNHDAMYWYRQDPGQGLRLIYYSQIVNDFQKGDIAEGYSVSREKKESFPLTVTSAQKNPTAFYLCASSSRLAVSYNEQFFGPGTRLTVL.

This clonotype was found a few times. The chain couples TRBV29-1 to TRBJ2-3, with D perhaps TRBD1 (7 bases). In germline, CDR1 is SQVTM, CDR2 ANQGSEA. The CDR3 runs 14 residues. V was trimmed by 6 bases and J by 2 bases, leaving 15 bases between them. The CDR3 here is CSVGGQVATDTQYF. The CDR3 DNA is TGCAGCGTGGGAGGACAGGTCGCCACAGATACGCAGTATTTT.

The rearrangement uses TRBV15 and TRBJ2-5; no reliable D call. V was clipped by 0 bases and J by 3 bases, with 5 bases between them. There are 13 residues in the CDR3. The germline V gene encodes CDR1 LNHNV and CDR2 YYDKDF (reference sequence). CDR3 protein: CATSRDQEETQYF. DNA of the CDR3: TGTGCCACCAGCAGAGATCAGGAAGAGACCCAGTACTTC.

This clonotype appeared many times. V and J are TRBV7-2 and TRBJ2-5, with TRBD1 matching over 8 bases. Losses at the gene ends were 5 bases for V and 4 bases for J; bases not matched to a gene: 6. This CDR3 region has 14 residues. Germline-derived CDR1 and CDR2 are SGHTA and FQGNSA. CDR3 DNA sequence: TGTGCCAGCAGCCGGACAGGGTATGGAGAGACCCAGTACTTC. Amino acid sequence: CASSRTGYGETQYF.

This clonotype has a count of ten or more. The rearrangement joins TRBV6-5 to TRBJ1-1; possibly TRBD1 for D (5 bases). The CDR3 is 12 residues long. Germline loops: CDR1 MNHEY, CDR2 SVGAGI. Trimming removed 0 bases from V and 7 bases from J, with 6 bases in between. The CDR3, as DNA: TGTGCCAGCAGTTACTCGGGGGTTGAAGCTTTCTTT. Translated, it gives CASSYSGVEAFF.

This clonotype was seen many times. The rearrangement uses TRBV15 and TRBJ2-1; the D is unclear. Trimming stripped 5 bases from V and 6 bases from J, with 23 bases between. Germline V gene data show CDR1 as LNHNV and CDR2 as YYDKDF (reference sequence). This CDR3 spans 17 amino acids. The CDR3 is CATSSPGPRVNINEQFF. Here the CDR3 DNA reads TGTGCCACCAGCTCCCCCGGTCCGCGTGTTAATATCAATGAGCAGTTCTTC.